A single sample is the source of the 15 T cell receptor beta chains below, sequenced in a study of T-cell reconstitution after alpha-beta-depleted transplantation in children. During its preparation, the TCRbeta library received unique molecular identifiers. TCRdb analysed the PCR reads with MiXCR anew, one entry per CDR3 protein. The sample holds approximately 640,000 distinct CDR3 sequences, over 15% seen once. The starting material was PBMCs from the stem cell graft donor, obtained from the stem cell graft. These receptors all stem from a human donor who donated a stem cell graft to a child with acute myeloid leukemia.

Only a few counts were recorded for this clonotype. This rearrangement joins TRBV20-1 to TRBJ2-5; D might be TRBD1 (5 bases). Trimming stripped 7 bases from V and 0 bases from J, with 9 bases between. Germline V gene lookup returns CDR1 DFQATT and CDR2 SNEGSKA (reference sequence). CDR3 length: 12 residues. Here the CDR3 reads CSGQGHQETQYF. The CDR3 nucleotides read TGCAGTGGTCAGGGCCACCAAGAGACCCAGTACTTC.

This clonotype has more than one count but fewer than ten. The chain is built from TRBV7-9 and TRBJ2-7; D is unresolved. Germline V lookup: CDR1 SEHNR, CDR2 FQNEAQ (reference sequence). The CDR3 consists of 13 residues. V shed 1 base and J shed 3 bases, with 7 bases lying between them. The CDR3 coding sequence is TGTGCCAGCAGCTTAGAGGTAGACTACGAGCAGTACGTC. This sequence encodes CASSLEVDYEQYV.

This clonotype appeared a few times. The chain combines TRBV7-6 with TRBJ2-1; the match to TRBD2 covers 10 bases. CDR1 and CDR2 (germline): SGHVS, FNYEAQ. This CDR3 is built from 18 residues. V gave up 3 bases and J gave up 2 bases; unmatched junction bases: 10. CDR3 residues: CASSFPGLAGVTYNEQFF. CDR3 nucleotides: TGTGCCAGCAGCTTTCCCGGGCTAGCGGGGGTGACCTACAATGAGCAGTTCTTC.

This clonotype has only a few counts. This chain links TRBV12-3 or TRBV12-4 with TRBJ2-4; 7 positions match TRBD2. The CDR3 has 15 residues. Trimming cost V 3 bases and J 7 bases; bases outside gene matches: 9. In DNA form, the CDR3 reads TGTGCCAGCAGTTTTAGGATGGGAGGGGATAACATTCAGTACTTC. Translation: CASSFRMGGDNIQYF.

There are many counts of this clonotype. The chain has TRBV6-6 and TRBJ1-1; D uncertain. The germline CDR1 and CDR2 sequences are MNHNY and SVGAGI (reference sequence). The CDR3 has 13 amino acids. V was shortened by 0 bases and J by 11 bases, with 13 bases between the two germline ends. The CDR3 sequence is CASSYSGSLYAFF. In DNA form, the CDR3 reads TGTGCCAGCAGTTACTCGGGTAGCCTGTATGCTTTCTTT.

There are a few counts of this clonotype. The rearrangement joins TRBV9 to TRBJ2-7, with D possibly TRBD1 on 5 matching bases. CDR3 size: 14 residues. CDR1 is SGDLS, CDR2 YYNGEE, per germline. V dropped 0 bases and J dropped 7 bases, with 14 bases sitting between them. The CDR3 bases are TGTGCCAGCAGCGTAGGACAGTGGAGCGTTGAGCAGTACTTC. The encoded protein is CASSVGQWSVEQYF.

Many counts were recorded for this clonotype. The chain links TRBV12-3 or TRBV12-4 to TRBJ2-1; D call uncertain. The CDR3 length is 16 residues. The V gene lost 2 bases and the J gene lost 1 base, with 12 bases spanning the gap. For the CDR3, the DNA is TGTGCCAGCAGTTTAAGGGTAGGCAGTTCCTACAATGAGCAGTTCTTC. This gives the protein CASSLRVGSSYNEQFF.

In its sample, this clonotype was seen a few times. The chain carries TRBV27 and TRBJ2-3; TRBD1 agrees at 11 bases. This CDR3 has 16 amino acids. Germline CDR1 is MNHEY and CDR2 is SMNVEV (reference sequence). Trimming took 5 bases from V and 5 from J; bases not matched to a gene: 9. The CDR3 protein is CASSTRWTGGEDTQYF. CDR3 sequence (DNA): TGTGCCAGCAGTACCCGATGGACAGGGGGCGAAGATACGCAGTATTTT.

This clonotype has a count of ten or more. The J gene is TRBJ1-1, the V gene TRBV29-1; no clear D. The V and J ends lost 6 bases and 0 bases respectively, with 8 bases between them. The CDR3 has 12 amino acids. Germline V gene lookup returns CDR1 SQVTM and CDR2 ANQGSEA. CDR3 in DNA: TGCAGCGTGTCACCCATGAACACTGAAGCTTTCTTT. It specifies CSVSPMNTEAFF. The full variable domain, its missing parts supplied by reference TRBV29-1 and TRBJ1-1, is SAVISQKPSRDICQRGTSLTIQCQVDSQVTMMFWYRQQPGQSLTLIATANQGSEATYESGFVIDKFPISRPNLTFSTLTVSNMSPEDSSIYLCSVSPMNTEAFFGQGTRLTVV.

The V call is TRBV5-1, the J call TRBJ1-2; 7 nucleotides align to TRBD1. Germline loops: CDR1 SGHRS, CDR2 YFSETQ. This CDR3 contains 15 residues. V shed 4 bases and J 1 base; nucleotides not matched to a gene: 7. The chain's CDR3 is CASSAGTVGNYGYTF. Written as DNA, the CDR3 is TGCGCCAGCAGCGCGGGGACAGTGGGTAACTATGGCTACACCTTC.

This clonotype was counted a few times. The chain carries TRBV5-5 and TRBJ2-7; a possible D gene is TRBD2 (5 bases). The V and J ends lost 1 base and 6 bases respectively, with 8 bases between them. Germline CDR1 reads SGHKS; CDR2 reads YYEKEE (reference sequence). The CDR3 runs to 12 residues. The CDR3 DNA reads TGTGCCAGCAGCTTGCCTAGCCCCGAGCAGTACTTC. This codes for CASSLPSPEQYF. Complete variable domain (other parts from reference TRBV5-5 and TRBJ2-7): DAGVTQSPTHLIKTRGQQVTLRCSPISGHKSVSWYQQVLGQGPQFIFQYYEKEERGRGNFPDRFSARQFPNYSSELNVNALLLGDSALYLCASSLPSPEQYFGPGTRLTVT.

This clonotype has a handful of counts. The CDR3 DNA reads as TGTGCCAGCAGCGGCCCGGGACAGGGATTCTATGGCTACACCTTC. The encoded protein is CASSGPGQGFYGYTF. V usage is TRBV7-9 and J usage is TRBJ1-2, with 9 bases identical to TRBD1. V trimming: 5 bases; J trimming: 4 bases; junction bases outside the gene matches: 8. CDR1 SEHNR and CDR2 FQNEAQ come from the germline V gene (reference sequence). This CDR3 comprises 15 residues.

This clonotype was counted a few times. The chain links TRBV7-6 to TRBJ1-4, with D unresolved. Germline V gene data show CDR1 as SGHVS and CDR2 as FNYEAQ. The CDR3 is 15 residues long. Trimming cost V 5 bases and J 0 bases, with 10 bases left between them. The DNA of the CDR3 is TGTGCCAGCAGCAACCGGGAAGCAACTAATGAAAAACTGTTTTTT. It specifies CASSNREATNEKLFF.

This clonotype has a count of ten or more. This rearrangement joins TRBV12-3 or TRBV12-4 to TRBJ2-7; possibly TRBD1 for D (6 bases). V gave up 6 bases and J gave up 1 base, with 10 bases separating them. The CDR3 is made up of 13 amino acids. CDR3 sequence (DNA): TGTGCCAGCAGCAGGACAGCTTCCTACGAGCAGTACTTC. Protein product: CASSRTASYEQYF.

This clonotype was seen many times. This chain joins TRBV28 and TRBJ2-3; 10 bases line up with TRBD2. J was trimmed by 4 bases and V by 2 bases; bases with no gene match: 15. The CDR3 length is 19 residues. In germline, CDR1 is MDHEN, CDR2 SYDVKM. CDR3 region: CASSLSVGLAGAGADTQYF. The CDR3 coding sequence is TGTGCCAGCAGTTTAAGTGTTGGTCTAGCGGGGGCCGGCGCAGATACGCAGTATTTT.